One and the same sample provided the 27 T cell receptor beta chains below, sequenced in a study of cytomegalovirus exposure and HLA in healthy donors (dated by TCRdb to the late 2010s). The library came from the immunoSEQ multiplex PCR assay. This is the immuneACCESS table as TCRdb keeps it, with only in-frame sequences that have V and J called. A part of the clones is gone; compared with another copy, unresolved V genes explain less than half, and the rest is unexplained. Within this sample are 150,000 to 200,000 clones, with over 65% of them counted one time only. Of the sample, less than 8.5% is held by the ten largest clones. Sequencing was done on a sample of PBMCs. The receptors originated from a young man in good health and CMV-seropositive.

V and J are TRBV30 and TRBJ1-2, with 9 bases identical to TRBD1. The CDR3 is 13 amino acids. Looked up from germline, CDR1 is GTSNPN and CDR2 is SVGIG (reference sequence). The V gene end was trimmed by 2 bases and the J gene end by 13 bases; junction bases not matched to a gene: 11. DNA of the CDR3: TGTGCCTGGAGTATAGGGACAGGGATCACGGTCACCTTC. It codes for CAWSIGTGITVTF.

The genes are TRBV14 and TRBJ2-7; the D is unclear. CDR1 is SGHDN and CDR2 is FVKESK in the germline V gene. This CDR3 has 14 amino acids. Deletions cut 5 bases from V and 0 bases from J, with 11 bases between. The CDR3 sequence is CASSGEASSYEQYF. The CDR3, as DNA: TGTGCCAGCAGCGGTGAGGCCAGCTCCTACGAGCAGTACTTC.

The chain links TRBV27 to TRBJ1-5; D gene ambiguous. The ends were cut back, 2 bases at V and 5 bases at J, with 7 bases in the middle. CDR3 size: 13 residues. Germline-derived CDR1 and CDR2 are MNHEY and SMNVEV (reference sequence). The CDR3 nucleotides are TGTGCCAGCAGTTTAGGTCTAGATCAGCCCCAGCATTTT. Protein sequence: CASSLGLDQPQHF.

The chain joins TRBV28 to TRBJ2-5, with D unresolved. V was cut by 6 bases and J by 5 bases, with 16 bases left in between. This CDR3 comprises 14 residues. From germline, CDR1 is MDHEN and CDR2 SYDVKM. The CDR3 is CASSYALAGETQYF. The CDR3 DNA reads as TGTGCCAGCAGCTACGCGTTAGCTGGGGAGACCCAGTACTTC.

This chain joins TRBV9 and TRBJ1-2, with 8 bases lining up with TRBD1. The trim removed 3 bases at V and 0 bases at J, leaving 4 bases unmatched. The CDR3 extends over 15 amino acids. Germline V lookup: CDR1 SGDLS, CDR2 YYNGEE. The CDR3 region is CASSAGTGANYGYTF. The CDR3 DNA reads TGTGCCAGCAGCGCCGGGACAGGAGCTAACTATGGCTACACCTTC.

In its sample, this clone was seen a few times. The chain employs TRBV19 and TRBJ1-5; 11 nucleotides align to TRBD1. The CDR3 runs 16 residues. The V segment lost 4 bases and the J segment 7 bases; nucleotides outside the gene matches: 9. The germline gives CDR1 LNHDA, CDR2 SQIVND (reference sequence). In DNA form, the CDR3 reads TGTGCCAGTAGTACAGGGACAGGGGGGGTAGGGCAGCCCCAGCATTTT. It codes for CASSTGTGGVGQPQHF.

This clone was seen a few times. The chain uses TRBV11-1 and TRBJ2-7; D may be TRBD2 (6 bases). V was shortened by 4 bases and J by 3 bases, with 10 bases between the two germline ends. Germline-derived CDR1 and CDR2 are SGHAT and FQDESV (reference sequence). The CDR3 runs to 13 residues. CDR3 sequence (DNA): TGTGCCAGCAGCTCCTCGGGACTCTACGAGCAGTACTTC. Protein product: CASSSSGLYEQYF.

The gene calls are TRBV28 and TRBJ2-7; D may be TRBD2 (6 bases). Germline V gene data show CDR1 as MDHEN and CDR2 as SYDVKM. The V gene lost 10 bases and the J gene lost 5 bases, with 18 bases spanning the gap. The CDR3 is 13 amino acids. CDR3 sequence: CAIAPDYTNEQYF. CDR3 coding DNA: TGTGCCATTGCCCCGGACTACACCAACGAGCAGTACTTC.

The V and J genes are TRBV6-1 and TRBJ1-5; D gene ambiguous. V was trimmed by 3 bases and J by 2 bases, leaving 14 bases between them. The germline gives CDR1 MNHNS, CDR2 SASEGT. The CDR3 totals 16 residues. The CDR3 DNA reads as TGTGCCAGCAGTGATATTCAGGAGGCAGGCAATCAGCCCCAGCATTTT. Protein sequence: CASSDIQEAGNQPQHF.

J is TRBJ2-7 and V is TRBV5-4; 7 nucleotides line up with TRBD1. The CDR3 length is 15 residues. CDR1 is SGHNT, CDR2 YYREEE, per germline (reference sequence). V gave up 0 bases and J gave up 3 bases; unmatched junction bases: 6. The CDR3 DNA reads TGTGCCAGCAGCTTGGGACAGGGTTGGGACTACGAGCAGTACTTC. Protein sequence: CASSLGQGWDYEQYF.

This sequence joins TRBV5-6 and TRBJ1-2, with 8 bases fitting TRBD1. V lost 5 bases and J lost 4; bases outside the gene matches: 4. The CDR3 runs 13 residues. Germline-derived CDR1 and CDR2 are SGHDT and YYEEEE. CDR3: CASSLQGAYGYTF. Written as DNA, the CDR3 is TGTGCCAGCAGTCTCCAGGGGGCCTATGGCTACACCTTC.

The V call is TRBV28, the J call TRBJ2-6; D might be TRBD2 (7 bases). From germline, CDR1 is MDHEN and CDR2 SYDVKM. The CDR3 sequence is 17 residues long. V dropped 4 bases and J dropped 4 bases, with 17 bases sitting between them. The CDR3: CASSSPKGGSGANVLTF. CDR3 nucleotides: TGTGCCAGCAGTTCACCGAAGGGGGGGTCCGGGGCCAACGTCCTGACTTTC.

The chain has TRBV14 and TRBJ2-3, with TRBD2 matching 8 bases. The germline V gene encodes CDR1 SGHDN and CDR2 FVKESK. The CDR3 consists of 15 residues. V was clipped by 4 bases and J by 0 bases; unmatched bases: 3. In nucleotides, the CDR3 is TGTGCCAGCAGCCCGGGACTAGATAGCACAGATACGCAGTATTTT. Amino acid sequence: CASSPGLDSTDTQYF.

The rearrangement uses TRBV30 and TRBJ2-3, with 8 bases fitting TRBD1. CDR1 is GTSNPN and CDR2 is SVGIG in the germline V gene (reference sequence). The CDR3 sequence is 15 residues long. V trimming: 0 bases; J trimming: 6 bases; junction bases outside the gene matches: 8. The CDR3 protein is CAWSVRQGFIDTQYF. The CDR3 coding sequence is TGTGCCTGGAGTGTACGACAGGGGTTTATCGATACGCAGTATTTT.

The chain couples TRBV7-9 to TRBJ2-7, with 9 bases aligning to TRBD1. Trimming cost V 2 bases and J 2 bases; bases outside gene matches: 7. Germline CDR1 SEHNR, CDR2 FQNEAQ (reference sequence). CDR3 length: 16 residues. The CDR3, as DNA: TGTGCCAGCAGCTTACCGGGACAGGGTCTGGCCTACGAGCAGTACTTC. Encoded protein: CASSLPGQGLAYEQYF.

The CDR3 here is CARAQGLAAYEQYF. CDR3 nucleotide sequence: TGTGCCAGAGCCCAGGGACTAGCAGCTTACGAGCAGTACTTC. The chain is built from TRBV5-3 and TRBJ2-7, with 9 bases fitting TRBD2. TRBV5-3 has ORF status, its function being uncertain. The CDR3 extends over 14 amino acids. The ends lost 7 bases at V and 4 bases at J; junction bases unmatched: 9.

The chain is built from TRBV30 and TRBJ2-3; maybe TRBD2 (5 bases). V was cut by 4 bases and J by 0 bases, with 11 bases left in between. The CDR3 spans 14 residues. Germline V CDR1 and CDR2: GTSNPN, SVGIG (reference sequence). CDR3 nucleotide sequence: TGTGCCTGGATGAGGAGCGGTAGCACAGATACGCAGTATTTT. It translates to CAWMRSGSTDTQYF.

This chain connects TRBV7-2 to TRBJ2-7; perhaps TRBD2 as D (7 bases). The CDR3 is 13 amino acids. Germline V gene lookup returns CDR1 SGHTA and CDR2 FQGNSA. Trimming shortened V by 5 bases and J by 8 bases, and 16 bases separated the two germline ends. The CDR3 here is CASSPGLGGQQYF. The DNA for the CDR3 is TGTGCCAGCAGCCCAGGATTGGGGGGGCAGCAGTACTTC. The full variable domain, completed using reference TRBV7-2 and TRBJ2-7, is GAGVSQSPSNKVTEKGKDVELRCDPISGHTALYWYRQSLGQGLEFLIYFQGNSAPDKSGLPSDRFSAERTGGSVSTLTIQRTQQEDSAVYLCASSPGLGGQQYFGPGTRLTVT.

The chain uses TRBV27 and TRBJ2-7; TRBD2 matches 9 bases. The CDR3 extends over 16 amino acids. Germline CDR1 MNHEY, CDR2 SMNVEV (reference sequence). V trimming: 2 bases; J trimming: 1 base; junction bases outside the gene matches: 6. CDR3 protein: CASSLSGRLISYEQYF. Written as DNA, the CDR3 is TGTGCCAGCAGTTTAAGCGGGAGGCTAATTTCCTACGAGCAGTACTTC.

In its sample, this clone was seen once. The V gene is TRBV14, the J gene TRBJ2-1; D gene uncertain. V gave up 0 bases and J gave up 6 bases, with 12 bases separating them. The CDR3 covers 15 residues. Per germline, CDR1 SGHDN and CDR2 FVKESK. The CDR3 sequence is CASSQDSLTFNEQFF. CDR3 bases: TGTGCCAGCAGCCAAGACTCCCTTACATTCAATGAGCAGTTCTTC.

The chain carries TRBV7-3 and TRBJ2-7, with D maybe TRBD2 (6 bases). CDR3 length: 13 amino acids. Trimming took off 6 bases at V and 4 bases at J, with 13 bases between the two ends. CDR1 is SGHTA and CDR2 is FQGTGA in the germline V gene. The CDR3 reads CASRSPGTYEQYF. In DNA form, the CDR3 reads TGTGCCAGCAGGTCTCCCGGGACTTACGAGCAGTACTTC. Full variable domain (rest looked up from reference TRBV7-3 and TRBJ2-7): GAGVSQTPSNKVTEKGKYVELRCDPISGHTALYWYRQSLGQGPEFLIYFQGTGAADDSGLPNDRFFAVRPEGSVSTLKIQRTERGDSAVYLCASRSPGTYEQYFGPGTRLTVT.

With respect to this clone: At the DNA level, this CDR3 is encoded by other sequences in the same sample as well. The V and J genes are TRBV11-3 and TRBJ2-3; D unresolved. Germline CDR1 reads SGHNT; CDR2 reads YENEEA. CDR3 size: 14 residues. Trimming removed 1 base at V and 0 bases at J, with 5 bases between. DNA for the CDR3: TGTGCCAGCAGCTTAGGGGCGAGCACAGATACGCAGTATTTT. As protein: CASSLGASTDTQYF.

J is TRBJ2-7 and V is TRBV27; weak D call: TRBD1 (5 bases). V was cut by 0 bases and J by 7 bases, with 16 bases left in between. Germline V lookup: CDR1 MNHEY, CDR2 SMNVEV (reference sequence). The CDR3 is made up of 15 amino acids. The CDR3 region has the DNA TGTGCCAGCAGTTTATCCACAGGCGTGCCCGGGGAGCAGTACTTC. Translated: CASSLSTGVPGEQYF.

This chain links TRBV15 with TRBJ2-3; D is undetermined. CDR3 size: 20 residues. The V end lost 0 bases, the J end lost 2 bases, and 24 bases lay between the germline ends. Germline-derived CDR1 and CDR2 are LNHNV and YYDKDF (reference sequence). For the CDR3, the DNA is TGTGCCACCAGCAGAGATGTTTGGGCGTCGCCCGCCCGAGACACAGATACGCAGTATTTT. This sequence encodes CATSRDVWASPARDTDTQYF.

The rearrangement joins TRBV28 to TRBJ1-1; 8 bases agree with TRBD1. Per the germline V gene, CDR1 is MDHEN and CDR2 is SYDVKM. This CDR3 is built from 16 residues. With V trimmed by 6 bases and J by 0 bases, 9 bases remained unmatched. DNA of the CDR3: TGTGCCAGCAGGTCAGGGGGCGCGATGGTGAACACTGAAGCTTTCTTT. Protein product: CASRSGGAMVNTEAFF.

The V gene is TRBV11-2, the J gene TRBJ2-1, with 7 nucleotides matching TRBD2. This CDR3 comprises 16 residues. V lost 1 base to trimming and J lost 4 bases; unmatched junction nucleotides: 7. From germline, CDR1 is SGHAT and CDR2 FQNNGV. CDR3 DNA sequence: TGTGCCAGCAGCTTAGTCCGGTCTAGCGGTTACAATGAGCAGTTCTTC. Protein product: CASSLVRSSGYNEQFF.

This rearrangement joins TRBV7-9 to TRBJ1-5; 7 nucleotides match TRBD1. Losses at the gene ends were 3 bases for V and 4 bases for J; bases not matched to a gene: 12. CDR3 size: 17 residues. Germline loops: CDR1 SEHNR, CDR2 FQNEAQ (reference sequence). CDR3 in DNA: TGTGCCAGCAGCTTGGCAGGAGGGACAGCAGAAAATCAGCCCCAGCATTTT. The encoded protein is CASSLAGGTAENQPQHF. The entire variable domain, with the rest obtained from reference TRBV7-9 and TRBJ1-5, is as follows: DTGVSQNPRHKITKRGQNVTFRCDPISEHNRLYWYRQTLGQGPEFLTYFQNEAQLEKSRLLSDRFSAERPKGSFSTLEIQRTEQGDSAMYLCASSLAGGTAENQPQHFGDGTRLSIL.